The present TCR beta chain was sequenced within a study of CD8 T cells in ankylosing spondylitis. Overall study findings and caveats: For ankylosing spondylitis blood, a TCR beta motif of about eight highly homologous variants appeared characteristic. Matched ankylosing spondylitis synovial fluid reportedly contained a significantly enriched population of disease-linked clones.

A remark on this clonotype: Its antigen is unknown.

Trimming stripped 0 bases from V and 4 bases from J, with 11 bases between. The CDR3 has 14 residues. From germline, CDR1 is SGHRS and CDR2 YFSETQ. Libraries of TCR beta came from quantitative 5'-RACE with molecular barcodes. TCRdb recomputed calls from the 5' RACE reads with MiXCR, one row per CDR3 protein. The sample yields almost 400,000 distinct CDR3 sequences, under 25% seen once. This chain joins TRBV5-1 and TRBJ2-7; D remains ambiguous. This TCR derives from a male donor with ankylosing spondylitis. The source material was blood, either unsorted or a sorted T cell fraction (not recorded which). The CDR3, as DNA: TGCGCCAGCAGCTTGGACCTGCGGCGGTACGAGCAGTACTTC. It translates to CASSLDLRRYEQYF.